A single sample gave rise to the 31 T cell receptor beta chains below, sequenced in a study of shared clonotypes between healthy human individuals. Profiled with immunoSEQ multiplex PCR; TCRdb holds only in-frame clones, not every one. The table includes about 380,000 clones, about 96% detected once. The sequenced sample was memory CD8+ T cells sorted from blood. Noted subset: CD45RO+ cells pooled with CCR7-negative TemRA cells. The receptors originated from a young man in good health.

V is TRBV5-1 and J is TRBJ2-7; D call uncertain. Per the germline V gene, CDR1 is SGHRS and CDR2 is YFSETQ. This CDR3 has 15 residues. Trimming shortened V by 1 base and J by 0 bases, and 11 bases separated the two germline ends. CDR3 in DNA: TGCGCCAGCAGCTTGAGTCACGCGGCCTCCTACGAGCAGTACTTC. Translation gives CASSLSHAASYEQYF.

J is TRBJ2-3 and V is TRBV9, with TRBD2 matching 7 bases. This CDR3 comprises 16 residues. The germline gives CDR1 SGDLS, CDR2 YYNGEE. J was trimmed by 3 bases and V by 4 bases; bases with no gene match: 11. CDR3: CASSPHGGSGTDTQYF. CDR3 sequence (DNA): TGTGCCAGCAGCCCTCACGGGGGGAGTGGGACAGATACGCAGTATTTT.

V and J are TRBV9 and TRBJ1-1; the D is unclear. The CDR3 totals 15 residues. V gave up 4 bases and J gave up 6 bases, with 19 bases separating them. Germline V CDR1 and CDR2: SGDLS, YYNGEE. In DNA form, the CDR3 reads TGTGCCAGCAGCCCTCCTGAGGAGGGAATCGCTGAAGCTTTCTTT. Its translation is CASSPPEEGIAEAFF.

The rearrangement uses TRBV15 and TRBJ2-6; TRBD1 aligns across 7 bases. V trimming: 1 base; J trimming: 0 bases; junction bases outside the gene matches: 9. The V gene's germline CDR1 is LNHNV and CDR2 YYDKDF (reference sequence). The CDR3 consists of 19 residues. CDR3 in amino acids: CATSRGRQGAPSGANVLTF. As DNA, the CDR3 is TGTGCCACCAGCAGAGGACGACAGGGCGCGCCCTCTGGGGCCAACGTCCTGACTTTC.

The genes are TRBV5-1 and TRBJ2-5, with 7 nucleotides matching TRBD1. Losses at the gene ends were 0 bases for V and 3 bases for J; bases not matched to a gene: 5. The germline V gene has CDR1 SGHRS and CDR2 YFSETQ. The CDR3 runs 15 residues. Here the CDR3 reads CASSLARGSKETQYF. The CDR3 DNA is TGCGCCAGCAGCTTGGCCAGGGGGAGCAAAGAGACCCAGTACTTC.

The chain joins TRBV6-5 to TRBJ2-7, with D perhaps matching TRBD2 (6 bases). The CDR3 extends over 13 amino acids. Per germline, CDR1 MNHEY and CDR2 SVGAGI. V was pared by 4 bases and J by 7 bases, with 14 bases between. The CDR3 DNA reads TGTGCCAGCAGTTGGACGTCAGGAGGGGAGCAGTACTTC. This sequence encodes CASSWTSGGEQYF.

The V call is TRBV6-7, the J call TRBJ2-7; TRBD1 agrees at 7 bases. TRBV6-7 falls under the ORF class, with uncertain function. This CDR3 is built from 20 residues. J gave up 0 bases and V 0 bases, and 17 bases lay outside the gene matches. The CDR3 spells CASSYSSDRVGTPSSYEQYF. Written as DNA, the CDR3 is TGTGCCAGCAGTTACTCCTCCGACAGGGTGGGGACCCCGAGCTCCTACGAGCAGTACTTC.

V is TRBV20-1 and J is TRBJ1-2; D gene unclear. Trimming took off 5 bases at V and 5 bases at J, with 6 bases between the two ends. This CDR3 spans 10 amino acids. Looked up from germline, CDR1 is DFQATT and CDR2 is SNEGSKA (reference sequence). CDR3: CSARLYGYTF. Written as DNA, the CDR3 is TGCAGTGCTCGGCTGTATGGCTACACCTTC.

This clone was seen a single time. V gene TRBV4-2 combines with J gene TRBJ2-7, with a tentative D call TRBD2 (6 bases). The CDR3 has 15 residues. V lost 0 bases and J lost 2, with 11 bases in between. CDR1 and CDR2 (germline): LGHNA, YNFKEQ. CDR3 sequence (DNA): TGTGCCAGCAGCCAAGAGTCTAGCGACGCCTACGAGCAGTACTTC. Amino acids: CASSQESSDAYEQYF.

The J gene is TRBJ2-6, the V gene TRBV5-1; D gene unclear. Germline V gives CDR1 SGHRS, CDR2 YFSETQ. Trimming took 0 bases from V and 1 from J, leaving 5 bases between them. The length of the CDR3 is 15 residues. CDR3 amino acids: CASSLVGSGANVLTF. The CDR3 DNA reads as TGCGCCAGCAGCTTGGTGGGGTCTGGGGCCAACGTCCTGACTTTC.

The chain carries TRBV6-5 and TRBJ2-1, with TRBD1 matching over 10 bases. J was trimmed by 7 bases and V by 6 bases; bases with no gene match: 9. The germline CDR1 and CDR2 sequences are MNHEY and SVGAGI. The CDR3 totals 15 residues. The CDR3 loop is CASSTYRDRGNEQFF. The DNA for the CDR3 is TGTGCCAGCAGCACTTACCGGGACAGGGGTAATGAGCAGTTCTTC.

The CDR3 DNA reads TGTGCCAGCAGCTTTAGCGGGAGTCCCTACGAGCAGTACTTC. Its protein is CASSFSGSPYEQYF. This chain links TRBV13 with TRBJ2-7; 9 bases agree with TRBD2. The CDR3 consists of 14 residues. Germline-derived CDR1 and CDR2 are PRHDT and FYEKMQ (reference sequence). V shed 3 bases and J 2 bases; nucleotides not matched to a gene: 2.

The rearrangement uses TRBV7-2 and TRBJ2-5; perhaps TRBD2 as D (6 bases). The CDR3 loop spans 14 amino acids. Germline V gene data show CDR1 as SGHTA and CDR2 as FQGNSA. Trimming took off 5 bases at V and 1 base at J, with 11 bases between the two ends. The CDR3 DNA follows: TGTGCCAGCAGCGCCTGGAGGGGCCAAGAGACCCAGTACTTC. Translating it yields CASSAWRGQETQYF.

The rearrangement links TRBV4-1 to TRBJ1-5, with 7 bases that match TRBD1. Germline values: CDR1 MGHRA, CDR2 YSYEKL. Unmatched junction bases numbered 7, after V lost 3 bases and J lost 2 bases. The CDR3 extends over 16 amino acids. CDR3 bases: TGCGCCAGCAGCCATGACAGACAGGGCGGCAATCAGCCCCAGCATTTT. Protein sequence: CASSHDRQGGNQPQHF.

The V gene is TRBV2, the J gene TRBJ2-7, with TRBD2 matching 8 bases. The CDR3 contains 14 residues. From germline, CDR1 is SNHLY and CDR2 FYNNEI. V lost 6 bases to trimming and J lost 4 bases; unmatched junction nucleotides: 8. CDR3 in DNA: TGTGCCAGCAGCGGGACTAGTCGAATTTACGAGCAGTACTTC. It translates to CASSGTSRIYEQYF.

This clone has only one observation. The V call is TRBV7-8, the J call TRBJ2-2; 9 nucleotides match TRBD2. The junction had 14 bases not matched to a gene; V was cut back by 2 bases and J by 7 bases. CDR3 length: 18 amino acids. Germline-derived CDR1 and CDR2 are SGHVS and FQNEAQ. The CDR3 sequence: CASSLPFGSGRLIGELFF. The CDR3 region has the DNA TGTGCCAGCAGCTTACCCTTCGGGAGCGGGAGGTTGATCGGGGAGCTGTTTTTT.

This rearrangement joins TRBV4-1 to TRBJ2-4, with D possibly being TRBD2 (6 bases). V was cut by 1 base and J by 0 bases, with 10 bases left in between. The CDR3 contains 16 residues. The germline V gene encodes CDR1 MGHRA and CDR2 YSYEKL. The CDR3: CASSQVEGLAKNIQYF. The CDR3 nucleotides are TGCGCCAGCAGCCAAGTCGAGGGACTAGCCAAAAACATTCAGTACTTC.

V gene TRBV9 combines with J gene TRBJ2-3; no clear D. The germline gives CDR1 SGDLS, CDR2 YYNGEE. The CDR3 spans 14 residues. The germline V and J ends were trimmed by 1 base and 11 bases, with 17 bases remaining between them. Here the CDR3 reads CASSVSLLAPGQYF. The CDR3 nucleotides read TGTGCCAGCAGCGTATCCCTTTTAGCCCCAGGGCAGTATTTT.

The V gene is TRBV10-3, the J gene TRBJ2-6, with TRBD2 identical over 7 bases. V shed 0 bases, J shed 1 base, and the junction held 12 bases outside the gene matches. Germline CDR1 and CDR2: ENHRY and SYGVKD. The CDR3 runs to 20 residues. The CDR3 DNA reads as TGTGCCATCAGTGAGTCGTCTTTGGGACTAACCGTATCTGGGGCCAACGTCCTGACTTTC. As protein: CAISESSLGLTVSGANVLTF.

The chain links TRBV10-3 to TRBJ2-3; 10 bases align to TRBD2. The germline V gene has CDR1 ENHRY and CDR2 SYGVKD. The CDR3 runs to 16 residues. V lost 0 bases and J lost 1; bases outside the gene matches: 1. CDR3 coding DNA: TGTGCCATCAGTGAGTCTGGACTAGCGGGCACAGATACGCAGTATTTT. Translating it yields CAISESGLAGTDTQYF.

To note about this clone: Other DNA sequences in this specimen translate into the identical CDR3. This chain connects TRBV5-1 to TRBJ2-7; no clear D gene. Trimming shortened V by 1 base and J by 3 bases, and 8 bases separated the two germline ends. The germline V gene encodes CDR1 SGHRS and CDR2 YFSETQ. CDR3 length equals 13 residues. The CDR3 DNA is TGCGCCAGCAGCTTGAGGCCTAGCTACGAGCAGTACTTC. This sequence encodes CASSLRPSYEQYF.

The chain joins TRBV28 to TRBJ2-1, with 7 bases lining up with TRBD2. Germline assignment: CDR1 MDHEN and CDR2 SYDVKM. V trimming: 6 bases; J trimming: 3 bases; junction bases outside the gene matches: 5. The CDR3 has 14 amino acids. The CDR3 nucleotides read TGTGCCAGCAGCACTAGGGAGGGCTACAATGAGCAGTTCTTC. It specifies CASSTREGYNEQFF.

This clone was found once. The V and J genes are TRBV5-4 and TRBJ2-7; TRBD1 is a possible D gene (6 bases). The CDR3 has 15 residues. From germline, CDR1 is SGHNT and CDR2 YYREEE (reference sequence). Deletions cut 0 bases from V and 1 base from J, with 11 bases between. The CDR3 protein is CASSLDRVSSYEQYF. The CDR3 nucleotides are TGTGCCAGCAGCTTGGACAGGGTAAGTTCCTACGAGCAGTACTTC.

This clone was seen a single time. The chain couples TRBV5-4 to TRBJ2-1; 8 bases align to TRBD2. V shed 4 bases and J 4 bases; nucleotides not matched to a gene: 10. The germline CDR1 and CDR2 sequences are SGHNT and YYREEE (reference sequence). CDR3 length: 16 amino acids. CDR3 region: CASSPTGGRYYNEQFF. The DNA for the CDR3 is TGTGCCAGCAGCCCCACGGGGGGGCGTTATTACAATGAGCAGTTCTTC. The full variable domain, its missing parts supplied by reference TRBV5-4 and TRBJ2-1, is ETGVTQSPTHLIKTRGQQVTLRCSSQSGHNTVSWYQQALGQGPQFIFQYYREEENGRGNFPPRFSGLQFPNYSSELNVNALELDDSALYLCASSPTGGRYYNEQFFGPGTRLTVL.

V usage is TRBV11-2 and J usage is TRBJ2-2; TRBD2 matches 7 bases. The germline V gene encodes CDR1 SGHAT and CDR2 FQNNGV. The CDR3 loop spans 17 amino acids. After removal of 5 bases from V and 5 bases from J, the junction contained 14 bases not matched to a gene. Here the CDR3 reads CASSPLGGGVPTGELFF. The CDR3 nucleotides read TGTGCCAGCAGCCCGTTAGGCGGGGGAGTCCCGACCGGGGAGCTGTTTTTT.

This clone was seen once. The rearrangement links TRBV29-1 to TRBJ2-1, with 11 bases aligning to TRBD2. Germline CDR1 reads SQVTM; CDR2 reads ANQGSEA. Germline trimming cut 7 bases from V and 6 bases from J; bases unmatched to any gene: 11. This CDR3 has 15 amino acids. CDR3 nucleotide sequence: TGCAGCGAAAGGGAAGGGCTAGCGGGAGGCAATGAGCAGTTCTTC. Encoded protein: CSEREGLAGGNEQFF.

Remarks on this clone: Other nucleotide sequences in the sample specify the same CDR3. This chain connects TRBV28 to TRBJ1-4; D gene unclear. CDR3 length: 11 amino acids. V was clipped by 3 bases and J by 8 bases, with 4 bases between them. Germline values: CDR1 MDHEN, CDR2 SYDVKM. The CDR3 coding sequence is TGTGCCAGCAGTTTGCGGGAAAAACTGTTTTTT. The encoded protein is CASSLREKLFF.

The genes are TRBV11-2 and TRBJ2-2; no clear D gene. Germline CDR1 SGHAT, CDR2 FQNNGV. The CDR3 consists of 15 residues. V lost 5 bases to trimming and J lost 5 bases, with 15 bases between them. In DNA, the CDR3 is TGTGCCAGCAGCCTCAGTAGTATGAGGACCGGGGAGCTGTTTTTT. It encodes CASSLSSMRTGELFF.

Written as DNA, the CDR3 is TGTGCCAGCAGCTTAGGTGGGGTGAACACTGAAGCTTTCTTT. This sequence encodes CASSLGGVNTEAFF. The rearrangement links TRBV13 to TRBJ1-1; unclear D gene. The CDR3 spans 14 residues. The V and J ends lost 0 bases and 0 bases respectively, with 5 bases between them. Per germline, CDR1 PRHDT and CDR2 FYEKMQ (reference sequence).

The chain links TRBV28 to TRBJ2-1; TRBD1 is a possible D gene (6 bases). Per germline, CDR1 MDHEN and CDR2 SYDVKM. The CDR3 runs to 12 residues. The ends were cut back, 3 bases at V and 15 bases at J, with 15 bases in the middle. In nucleotides, the CDR3 is TGTGCCAGCAGTTTGAGTATGGGGGCGGGGTTCTTC. Amino acid sequence: CASSLSMGAGFF. The entire variable domain, with the rest obtained from reference TRBV28 and TRBJ2-1, is as follows: DVKVTQSSRYLVKRTGEKVFLECVQDMDHENMFWYRQDPGLGLRLIYFSYDVKMKEKGDIPEGYSVSREKKERFSLILESASTNQTSMYLCASSLSMGAGFFGPGTRLTVL.

The rearrangement uses TRBV7-9 and TRBJ2-1; TRBD2 aligns across 7 bases. Germline-derived CDR1 and CDR2 are SEHNR and FQNEAQ (reference sequence). Trimming took 2 bases from V and 12 from J; bases not matched to a gene: 7. The CDR3 extends over 13 amino acids. Here the CDR3 DNA reads TGTGCCAGCAGCTTACCCCCGGGACTACCGCAGTTCTTC. This gives the protein CASSLPPGLPQFF.